This T cell receptor beta chain is from a study of T-cell reconstitution after alpha-beta-depleted transplantation in children. Trimming removed 4 bases at V and 6 bases at J, with 13 bases between. The germline V gene has CDR1 SQVTM and CDR2 ANQGSEA. The CDR3 runs 12 residues. The authors prepared the TCRbeta library with unique molecular identifiers. TCRdb fed the PCR reads into MiXCR, producing one record per CDR3 protein. The sample contains a few hundred thousand distinct CDR3 sequences, 10% of which appear only once. This chain joins TRBV29-1 and TRBJ2-7; tentative D call: TRBD2 (5 bases). The specimen was PBMCs from the stem cell graft donor, collected from the stem cell graft. This clonotype was obtained from a human donor who donated a stem cell graft to a child with acute lymphoblastic leukemia. The CDR3 nucleotides are TGCAGCGTTGTTCTGTCCGAGGGCGAGCAGTACTTC. It encodes CSVVLSEGEQYF.